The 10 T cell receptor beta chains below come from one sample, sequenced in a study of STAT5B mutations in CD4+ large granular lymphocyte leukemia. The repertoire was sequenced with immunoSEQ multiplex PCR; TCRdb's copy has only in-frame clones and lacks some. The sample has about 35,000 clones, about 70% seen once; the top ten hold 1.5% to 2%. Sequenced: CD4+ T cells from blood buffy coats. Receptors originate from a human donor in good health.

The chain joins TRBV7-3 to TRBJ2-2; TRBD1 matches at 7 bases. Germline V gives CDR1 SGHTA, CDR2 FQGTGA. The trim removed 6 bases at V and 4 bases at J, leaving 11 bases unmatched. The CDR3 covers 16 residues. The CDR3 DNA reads TGTGCCAGCAGTCTTACGTCAGGGGGTAGCACCGGGGAGCTGTTTTTT. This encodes CASSLTSGGSTGELFF. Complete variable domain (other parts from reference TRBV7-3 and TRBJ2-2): GAGVSQTPSNKVTEKGKYVELRCDPISGHTALYWYRQSLGQGPEFLIYFQGTGAADDSGLPNDRFFAVRPEGSVSTLKIQRTERGDSAVYLCASSLTSGGSTGELFFGEGSRLTVL.

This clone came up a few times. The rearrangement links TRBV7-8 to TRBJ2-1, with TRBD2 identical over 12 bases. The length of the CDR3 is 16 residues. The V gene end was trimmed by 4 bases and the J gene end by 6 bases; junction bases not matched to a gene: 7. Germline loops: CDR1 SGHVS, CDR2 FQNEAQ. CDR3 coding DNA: TGTGCCAGCAGCTCAGCGACTAGCGGGGGCCTCAATGAGCAGTTCTTC. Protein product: CASSSATSGGLNEQFF.

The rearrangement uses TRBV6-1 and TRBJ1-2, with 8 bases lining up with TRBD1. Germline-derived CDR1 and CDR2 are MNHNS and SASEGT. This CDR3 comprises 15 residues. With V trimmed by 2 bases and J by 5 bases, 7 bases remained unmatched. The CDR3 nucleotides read TGTGCCAGCAGTGAACAGGGGGCAGGGGGTTATGGCTACACCTTC. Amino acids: CASSEQGAGGYGYTF.

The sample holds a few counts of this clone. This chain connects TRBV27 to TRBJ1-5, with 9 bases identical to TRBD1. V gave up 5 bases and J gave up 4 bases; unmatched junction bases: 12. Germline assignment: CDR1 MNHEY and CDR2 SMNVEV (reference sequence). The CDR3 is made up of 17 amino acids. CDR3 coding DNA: TGTGCCAGCAGTCCCGGACAGGGGACCTCGTTGAATCAGCCCCAGCATTTT. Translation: CASSPGQGTSLNQPQHF.

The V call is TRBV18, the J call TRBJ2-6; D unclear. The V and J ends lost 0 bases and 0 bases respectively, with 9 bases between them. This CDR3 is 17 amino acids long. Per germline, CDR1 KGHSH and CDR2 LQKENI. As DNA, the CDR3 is TGTGCCAGCTCACCACCGCCAGGATACTCTGGGGCCAACGTCCTGACTTTC. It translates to CASSPPPGYSGANVLTF.

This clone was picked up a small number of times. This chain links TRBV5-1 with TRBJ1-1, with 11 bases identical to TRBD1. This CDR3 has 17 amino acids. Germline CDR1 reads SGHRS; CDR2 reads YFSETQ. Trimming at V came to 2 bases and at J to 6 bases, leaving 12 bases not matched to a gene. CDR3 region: CASSFSLRTGGVPEAFF. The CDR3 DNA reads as TGCGCCAGCAGCTTTTCCCTCAGGACAGGGGGCGTTCCTGAAGCTTTCTTT. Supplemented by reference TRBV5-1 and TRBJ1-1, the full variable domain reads KAGVTQTPRYLIKTRGQQVTLSCSPISGHRSVSWYQQTPGQGLQFLFEYFSETQRNKGNFPGRFSGRQFSNSRSEMNVSTLELGDSALYLCASSFSLRTGGVPEAFFGQGTRLTVV.

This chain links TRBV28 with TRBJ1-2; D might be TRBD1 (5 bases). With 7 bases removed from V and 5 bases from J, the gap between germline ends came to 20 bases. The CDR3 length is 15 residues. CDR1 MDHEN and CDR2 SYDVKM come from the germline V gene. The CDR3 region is CASTMGQATWYGYTF. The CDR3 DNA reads TGTGCCAGCACCATGGGGCAGGCCACCTGGTATGGCTACACCTTC.

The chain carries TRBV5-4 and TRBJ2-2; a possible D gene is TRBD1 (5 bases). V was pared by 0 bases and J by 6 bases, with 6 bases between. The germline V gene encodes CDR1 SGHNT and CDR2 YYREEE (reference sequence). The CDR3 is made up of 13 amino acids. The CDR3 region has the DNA TGTGCCAGCAGCTTGGCCAGGGCCGGGGAGCTGTTTTTT. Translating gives CASSLARAGELFF.

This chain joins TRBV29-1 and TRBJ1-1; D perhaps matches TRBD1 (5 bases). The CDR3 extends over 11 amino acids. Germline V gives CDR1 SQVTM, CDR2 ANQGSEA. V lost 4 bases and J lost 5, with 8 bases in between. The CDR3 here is CSVVQGTEAFF. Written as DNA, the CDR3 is TGCAGCGTTGTCCAGGGAACTGAAGCTTTCTTT. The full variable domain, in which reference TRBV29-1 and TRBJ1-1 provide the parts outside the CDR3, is SAVISQKPSRDICQRGTSLTIQCQVDSQVTMMFWYRQQPGQSLTLIATANQGSEATYESGFVIDKFPISRPNLTFSTLTVSNMSPEDSSIYLCSVVQGTEAFFGQGTRLTVV.

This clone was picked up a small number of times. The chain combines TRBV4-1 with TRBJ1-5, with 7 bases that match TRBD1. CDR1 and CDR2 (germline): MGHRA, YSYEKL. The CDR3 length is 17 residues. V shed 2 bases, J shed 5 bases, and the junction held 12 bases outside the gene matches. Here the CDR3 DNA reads TGCGCCAGCAGCCAACCCCGAGAACAGGGGATCGATCAGCCCCAGCATTTT. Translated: CASSQPREQGIDQPQHF.